What follows describes a single TCR beta chain. The data stem from a study of OX40 agonist ivuxolimab in advanced cancers. Generated by immunoSEQ multiplex PCR, the TCRdb table keeps only in-frame clones and is missing some. Among some 11,000 clones, approximately 89% were seen once, and the ten largest hold about 30%. This CDR3 comprises 12 residues. The V end lost 3 bases, the J end lost 6 bases, and 9 bases lay between the germline ends. CDR1 is MDHEN, CDR2 SYDVKM, per germline. The chain carries TRBV28 and TRBJ2-7; no clear D. The receptor was derived from an adult with an advanced solid tumor such as melanoma, head and neck, liver or kidney cancer. The material sequenced was CD4+ or CD8+ T cells sorted from blood, taken in a trial of the OX40 agonist ivuxolimab. CDR3 in amino acids: CASSFVGPEQYF. In DNA, the CDR3 is TGTGCCAGCAGTTTCGTGGGTCCCGAGCAGTACTTC.